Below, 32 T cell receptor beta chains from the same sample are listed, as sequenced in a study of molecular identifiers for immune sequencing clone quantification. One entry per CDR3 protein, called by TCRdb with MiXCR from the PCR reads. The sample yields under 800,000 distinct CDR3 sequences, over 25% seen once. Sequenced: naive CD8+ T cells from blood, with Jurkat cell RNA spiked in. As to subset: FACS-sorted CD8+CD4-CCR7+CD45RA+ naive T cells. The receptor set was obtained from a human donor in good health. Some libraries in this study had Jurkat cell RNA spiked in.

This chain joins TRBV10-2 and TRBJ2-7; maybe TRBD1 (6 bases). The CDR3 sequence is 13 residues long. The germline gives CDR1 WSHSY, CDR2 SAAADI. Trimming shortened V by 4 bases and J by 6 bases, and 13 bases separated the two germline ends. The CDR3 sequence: CASSAGTPSEQYF. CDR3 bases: TGCGCCAGCAGTGCCGGGACACCTTCCGAGCAGTACTTC.

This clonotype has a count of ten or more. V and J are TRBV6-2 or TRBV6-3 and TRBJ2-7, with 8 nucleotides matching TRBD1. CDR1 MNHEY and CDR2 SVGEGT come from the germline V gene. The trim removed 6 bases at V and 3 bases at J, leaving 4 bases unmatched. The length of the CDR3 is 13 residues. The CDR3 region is CASRGQGDYEQYF. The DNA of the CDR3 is TGTGCCAGCAGAGGACAGGGAGACTACGAGCAGTACTTC.

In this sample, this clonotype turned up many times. The CDR3 DNA follows: TGTGCCACCAGTGATTTAAACTTAGATACGCAGTATTTT. Amino acids: CATSDLNLDTQYF. V usage is TRBV24-1 and J usage is TRBJ2-3, with D unclear. Germline V gene data show CDR1 as KGHDR and CDR2 as SFDVKD. Trimming cost V 1 base and J 5 bases, with 6 bases left between them. CDR3 length: 13 residues.

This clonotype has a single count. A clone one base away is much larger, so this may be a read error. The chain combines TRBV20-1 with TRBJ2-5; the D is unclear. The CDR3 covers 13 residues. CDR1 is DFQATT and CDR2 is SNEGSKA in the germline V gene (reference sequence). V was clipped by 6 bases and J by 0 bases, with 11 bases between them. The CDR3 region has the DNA TGCAGTGCCCCACTAAAAAACCAAGAGACCCAGTACTTC. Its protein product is CSAPLKNQETQYF.

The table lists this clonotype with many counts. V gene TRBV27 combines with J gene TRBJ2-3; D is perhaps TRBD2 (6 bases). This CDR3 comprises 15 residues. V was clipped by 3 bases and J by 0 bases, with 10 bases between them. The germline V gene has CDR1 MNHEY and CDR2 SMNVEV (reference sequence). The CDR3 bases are TGTGCCAGCAGTTTGAGCGGGCTGAGCACAGATACGCAGTATTTT. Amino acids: CASSLSGLSTDTQYF.

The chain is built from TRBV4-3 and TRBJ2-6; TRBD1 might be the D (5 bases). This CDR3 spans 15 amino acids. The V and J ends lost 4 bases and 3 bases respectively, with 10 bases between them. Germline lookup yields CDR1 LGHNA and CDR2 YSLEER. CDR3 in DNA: TGCGCCAGCAGCCCGAAGGGGATTGGGGCCAACGTCCTGACTTTC. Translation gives CASSPKGIGANVLTF.

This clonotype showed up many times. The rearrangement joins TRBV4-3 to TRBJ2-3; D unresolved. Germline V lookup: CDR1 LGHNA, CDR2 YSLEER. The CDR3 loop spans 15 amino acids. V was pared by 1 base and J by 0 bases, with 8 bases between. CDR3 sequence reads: CASSQASRSTDTQYF. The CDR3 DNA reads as TGCGCCAGCAGCCAAGCATCCAGGAGCACAGATACGCAGTATTTT.

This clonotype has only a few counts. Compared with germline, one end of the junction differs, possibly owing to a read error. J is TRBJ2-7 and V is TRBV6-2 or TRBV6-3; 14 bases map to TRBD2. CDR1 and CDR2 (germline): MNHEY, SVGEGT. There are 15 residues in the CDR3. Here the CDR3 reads CAGSPRGLAGVEQYF. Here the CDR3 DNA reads TGTGCCGGCAGCCCCCGGGGACTAGCGGGAGTCGAGCAGTACTTC.

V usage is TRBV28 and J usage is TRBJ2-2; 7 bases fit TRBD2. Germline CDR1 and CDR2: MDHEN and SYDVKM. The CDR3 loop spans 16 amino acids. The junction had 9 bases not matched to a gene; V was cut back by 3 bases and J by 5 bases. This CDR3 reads CASSLAGGRGTGELFF. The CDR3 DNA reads TGTGCCAGCAGTTTGGCGGGCGGGAGAGGTACCGGGGAGCTGTTTTTT.

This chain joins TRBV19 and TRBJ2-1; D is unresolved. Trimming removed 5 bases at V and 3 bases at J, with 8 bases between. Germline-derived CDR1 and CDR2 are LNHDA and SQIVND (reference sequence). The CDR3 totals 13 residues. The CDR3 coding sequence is TGTGCCAGTAGTCCGACCCTCTACAATGAGCAGTTCTTC. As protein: CASSPTLYNEQFF. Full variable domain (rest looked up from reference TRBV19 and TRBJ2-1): DGGITQSPKYLFRKEGQNVTLSCEQNLNHDAMYWYRQDPGQGLRLIYYSQIVNDFQKGDIAEGYSVSREKKESFPLTVTSAQKNPTAFYLCASSPTLYNEQFFGPGTRLTVL.

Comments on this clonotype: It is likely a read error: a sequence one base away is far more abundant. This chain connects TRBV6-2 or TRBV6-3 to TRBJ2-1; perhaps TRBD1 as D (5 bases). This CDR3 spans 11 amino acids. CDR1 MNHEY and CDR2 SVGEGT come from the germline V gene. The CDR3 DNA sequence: TGTGCCAGCAGCTTGGGGCGTGAGCGGTTCTTC. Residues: CASSLGRERFF.

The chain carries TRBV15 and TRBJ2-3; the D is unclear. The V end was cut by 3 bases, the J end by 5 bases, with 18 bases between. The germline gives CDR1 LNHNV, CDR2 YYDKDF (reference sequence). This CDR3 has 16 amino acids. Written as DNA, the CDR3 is TGTGCCACCAGCAGTCCTCCCTCTTTGGGCATAGATACGCAGTATTTT. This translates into CATSSPPSLGIDTQYF. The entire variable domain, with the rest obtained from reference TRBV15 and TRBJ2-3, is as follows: DAMVIQNPRYQVTQFGKPVTLSCSQTLNHNVMYWYQQKSSQAPKLLFHYYDKDFNNEADTPDNFQSRRPNTSFCFLDIRSPGLGDTAMYLCATSSPPSLGIDTQYFGPGTRLTVL.

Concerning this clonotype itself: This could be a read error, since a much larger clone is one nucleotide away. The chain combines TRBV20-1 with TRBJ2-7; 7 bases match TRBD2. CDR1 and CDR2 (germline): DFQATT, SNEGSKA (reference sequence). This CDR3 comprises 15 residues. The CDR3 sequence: CSARGGGTISNEQYF. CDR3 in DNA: TGCAGTGCTAGAGGGGGGGGGACTATCTCCAACGAGCAGTACTTC.

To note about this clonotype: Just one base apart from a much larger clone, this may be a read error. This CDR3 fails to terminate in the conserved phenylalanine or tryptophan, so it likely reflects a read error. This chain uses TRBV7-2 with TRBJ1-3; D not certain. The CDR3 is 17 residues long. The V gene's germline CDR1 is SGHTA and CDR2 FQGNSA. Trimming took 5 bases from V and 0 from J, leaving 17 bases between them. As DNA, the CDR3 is TGTGCCAGCAGCCCCGGGAAGGCGCCGTTCTCTGGAAACACCATATATTCT. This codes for CASSPGKAPFSGNTIYS.

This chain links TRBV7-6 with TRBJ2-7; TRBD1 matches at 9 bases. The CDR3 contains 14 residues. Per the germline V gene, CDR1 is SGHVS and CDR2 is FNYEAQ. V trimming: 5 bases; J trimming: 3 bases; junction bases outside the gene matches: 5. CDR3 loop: CASSRGTGIYEQYF. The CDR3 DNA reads TGTGCCAGCAGCCGCGGGACAGGGATCTACGAGCAGTACTTC.

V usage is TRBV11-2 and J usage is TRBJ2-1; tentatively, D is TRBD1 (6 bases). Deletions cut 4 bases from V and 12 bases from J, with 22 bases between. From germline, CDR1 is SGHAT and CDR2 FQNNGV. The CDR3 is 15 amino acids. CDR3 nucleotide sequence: TGTGCCAGCAGCTCCAGGGGCGCCTTTAGGGATGCGCAGTTCTTC. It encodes CASSSRGAFRDAQFF.

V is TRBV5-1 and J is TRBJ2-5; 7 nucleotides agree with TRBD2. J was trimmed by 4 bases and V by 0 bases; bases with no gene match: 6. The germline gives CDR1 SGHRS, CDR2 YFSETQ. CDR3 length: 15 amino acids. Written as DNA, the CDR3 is TGCGCCAGCAGCTTGGTCCCTGGCGGGGGAGAGACCCAGTACTTC. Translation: CASSLVPGGGETQYF.

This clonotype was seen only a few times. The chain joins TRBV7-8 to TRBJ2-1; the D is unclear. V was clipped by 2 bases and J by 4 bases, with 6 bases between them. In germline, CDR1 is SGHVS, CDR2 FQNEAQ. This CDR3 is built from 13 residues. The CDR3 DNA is TGTGCCAGCAGCTTAATAGAATACAATGAGCAGTTCTTC. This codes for CASSLIEYNEQFF.

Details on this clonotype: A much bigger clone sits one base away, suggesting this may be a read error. The DNA for the CDR3 is TGCAGCGTTGAGGTCAGAGCCGACGAGCAGTACTTC. Its translation is CSVEVRADEQYF. The chain links TRBV29-1 to TRBJ2-7; D not resolved. The CDR3 consists of 12 residues. The V gene's germline CDR1 is SQVTM and CDR2 ANQGSEA. V was clipped by 3 bases and J by 5 bases, with 11 bases between them.

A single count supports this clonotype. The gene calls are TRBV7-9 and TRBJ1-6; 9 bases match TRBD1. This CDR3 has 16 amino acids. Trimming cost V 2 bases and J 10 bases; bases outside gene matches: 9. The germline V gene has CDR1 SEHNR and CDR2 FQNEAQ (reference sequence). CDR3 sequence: CASSLPGTGSQSPLHF. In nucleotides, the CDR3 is TGTGCCAGCAGCTTACCCGGGACAGGGTCGCAGTCACCCCTCCACTTT.

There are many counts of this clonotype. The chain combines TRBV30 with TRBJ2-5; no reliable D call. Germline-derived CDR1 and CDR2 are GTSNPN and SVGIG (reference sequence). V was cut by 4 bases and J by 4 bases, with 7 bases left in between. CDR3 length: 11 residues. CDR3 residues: CAWKYRETQYF. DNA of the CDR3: TGTGCCTGGAAGTACCGAGAGACCCAGTACTTC.

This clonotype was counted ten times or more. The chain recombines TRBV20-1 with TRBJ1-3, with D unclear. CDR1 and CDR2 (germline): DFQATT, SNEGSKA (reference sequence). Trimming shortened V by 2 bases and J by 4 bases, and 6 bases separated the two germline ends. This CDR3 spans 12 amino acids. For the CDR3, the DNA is TGCAGTGCTAGACCGGTCGGAAACACCATATATTTT. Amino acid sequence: CSARPVGNTIYF.

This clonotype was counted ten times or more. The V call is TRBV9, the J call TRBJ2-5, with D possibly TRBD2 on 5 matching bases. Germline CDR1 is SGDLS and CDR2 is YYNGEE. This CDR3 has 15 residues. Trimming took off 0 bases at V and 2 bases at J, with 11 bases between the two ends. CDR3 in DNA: TGTGCCAGCAGCGTAGGTCGGGGAAAACAAGAGACCCAGTACTTC. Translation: CASSVGRGKQETQYF.

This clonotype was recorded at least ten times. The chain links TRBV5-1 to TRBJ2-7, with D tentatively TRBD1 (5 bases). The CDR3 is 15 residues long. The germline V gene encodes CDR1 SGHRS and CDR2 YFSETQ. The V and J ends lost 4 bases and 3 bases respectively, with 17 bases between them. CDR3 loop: CASSGIQDPFYEQYF. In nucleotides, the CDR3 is TGCGCCAGCAGCGGGATACAGGACCCCTTCTACGAGCAGTACTTC.

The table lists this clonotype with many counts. CDR3 amino acids: CASSPDRQLLAADTQYF. The CDR3 DNA reads TGTGCCAGCAGTCCAGACAGGCAACTTCTCGCCGCAGATACGCAGTATTTT. The rearrangement uses TRBV7-2 and TRBJ2-3; possibly TRBD1 for D (6 bases). CDR1 is SGHTA and CDR2 is FQGNSA in the germline V gene. The V end lost 6 bases, the J end lost 4 bases, and 23 bases lay between the germline ends. The CDR3 has 17 residues.

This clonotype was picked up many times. The CDR3 coding sequence is TGTGCCAGCAGCTTTGGCAGGGGGACTGAAGCTTTCTTT. As protein: CASSFGRGTEAFF. V gene TRBV5-4 combines with J gene TRBJ1-1, with 7 bases identical to TRBD1. Unmatched junction bases numbered 3, after V lost 2 bases and J lost 5 bases. Germline V gene lookup returns CDR1 SGHNT and CDR2 YYREEE (reference sequence). The length of the CDR3 is 13 residues.

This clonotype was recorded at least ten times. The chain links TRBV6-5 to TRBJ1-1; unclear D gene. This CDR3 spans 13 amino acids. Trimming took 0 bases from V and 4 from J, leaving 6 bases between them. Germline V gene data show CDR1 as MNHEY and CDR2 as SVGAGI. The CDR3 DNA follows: TGTGCCAGCAGTTACTCTGGGTTCACTGAAGCTTTCTTT. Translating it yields CASSYSGFTEAFF.

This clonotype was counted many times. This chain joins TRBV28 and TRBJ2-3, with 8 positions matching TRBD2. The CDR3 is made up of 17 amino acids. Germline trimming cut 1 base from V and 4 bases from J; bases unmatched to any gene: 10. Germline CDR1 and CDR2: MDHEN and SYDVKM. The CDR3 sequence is CASSLSSGLGESDTQYF. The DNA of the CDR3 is TGTGCCAGCAGTTTATCTTCGGGACTAGGGGAGTCAGATACGCAGTATTTT.

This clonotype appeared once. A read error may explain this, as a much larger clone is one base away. CDR3 residues: CARSQDRLAGIQYF. DNA of the CDR3: TGCGCCCGCAGCCAAGATAGGCTAGCAGGCATTCAGTACTTC. The chain is built from TRBV4-1 and TRBJ2-4; D might be TRBD2 (5 bases). This CDR3 is 14 amino acids long. The germline V gene has CDR1 MGHRA and CDR2 YSYEKL.

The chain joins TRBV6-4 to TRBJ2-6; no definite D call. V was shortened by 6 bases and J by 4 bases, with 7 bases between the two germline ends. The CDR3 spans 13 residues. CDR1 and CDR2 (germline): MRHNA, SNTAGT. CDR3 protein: CASREIGANVLTF. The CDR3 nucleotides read TGTGCCAGCAGGGAGATAGGGGCCAACGTCCTGACTTTC.

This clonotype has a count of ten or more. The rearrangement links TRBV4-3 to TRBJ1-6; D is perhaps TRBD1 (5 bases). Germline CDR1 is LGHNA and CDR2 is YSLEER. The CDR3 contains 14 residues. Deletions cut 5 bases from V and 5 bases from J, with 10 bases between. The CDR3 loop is CASSKGRDNSPLHF. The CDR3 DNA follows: TGCGCCAGCAGCAAGGGACGGGATAATTCACCCCTCCACTTT.

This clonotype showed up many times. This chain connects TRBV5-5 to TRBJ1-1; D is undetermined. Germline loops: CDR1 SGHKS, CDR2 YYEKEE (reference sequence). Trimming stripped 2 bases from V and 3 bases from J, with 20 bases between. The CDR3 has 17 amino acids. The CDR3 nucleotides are TGTGCCAGCAGCTTATCCGGCCGCCCAAGGTACGACACTGAAGCTTTCTTT. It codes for CASSLSGRPRYDTEAFF.